This T cell receptor (beta chain) was sequenced in a study of blood T cells in healthy people across ages. The V gene's germline CDR1 is SGHRS and CDR2 YFSETQ. Trimming shortened V by 3 bases and J by 4 bases, and 12 bases separated the two germline ends. The CDR3 has 14 amino acids. Broader study findings: Those diversity estimates obtained from one million T cells were thought to be underestimates. Older age went with lower TCR beta diversity per million T cells, in a roughly linear way.

Sample-barcoded 5' priming and a J-beta primer mix drove a second PCR of roughly 7 to 11 cycles. From the 5' RACE reads, TCRdb called clonotypes with MiXCR, one entry per CDR3 protein. The sample yields around 1,700,000 distinct CDR3 sequences, roughly 28% seen once. With regard to this clonotype: Its specificity is unknown.

The authors isolated at least 6.5 million PBMCs per sample. This TCR was sampled from a woman in her thirties in good health. The genes are TRBV5-1 and TRBJ2-3, with a tentative D call TRBD2 (6 bases). Specimen: blood. For the CDR3, the DNA is TGCGCCAGCAGCTCGTGGGGGGATCCAGATACGCAGTATTTT. It translates to CASSSWGDPDTQYF. Full variable domain (remainder filled in from reference TRBV5-1 and TRBJ2-3): KAGVTQTPRYLIKTRGQQVTLSCSPISGHRSVSWYQQTPGQGLQFLFEYFSETQRNKGNFPGRFSGRQFSNSRSEMNVSTLELGDSALYLCASSSWGDPDTQYFGPGTRLTVL.